This TCR beta chain emerged from a study of T cells after yellow fever vaccination. Study-level results: Only a small proportion of the clonotypes turned up in both the CD4 and the CD8 compartments, likely arising from convergent recombination. Though it reached lower strength, the secondary response hit its peak faster, day 5 versus 15.

In TCRdb, the 5' RACE reads were re-called with MiXCR into one record per CDR3 protein. Of around 360,000 distinct CDR3 sequences in the sample, 11% were seen once. V lost 5 bases, J lost 3 bases, and 11 bases lay in between. There are 13 residues in the CDR3. The germline V gene encodes CDR1 SGHRS and CDR2 YFSETQ. This clonotype was counted at least ten times. The antigen is not known. The TCR originated in a young man who received the YFV17D yellow fever vaccine. This chain uses TRBV5-1 with TRBJ2-5, with a weak D call TRBD1 (6 bases). The specimen was PBMCs, collected on the day of the first yellow fever vaccination. The CDR3 nucleotides read TGCGCCAGCAGTCTAAACAGGGAAGAGACCCAGTACTTC. Amino acids: CASSLNREETQYF.